A selection of T cell receptor beta chains follows, all from one sample in a study of molecular identifiers for immune sequencing clone quantification. TCRdb independently ran MiXCR on the PCR reads; one entry per CDR3 protein. The table lists 60,000 to 70,000 distinct CDR3 sequences, roughly 17% of them singletons. Source material: naive CD8+ T cells from blood, with Jurkat cell RNA spiked in. The receptors come from a human donor in good health. Some libraries in this study had Jurkat cell RNA spiked in. Each CDR3 is given with its conserved first and last residue. The D gene is left open where the match is weak. Where a row states a size, it is once, few, many or the class of an expanded clone; other rows omit it.

CAFSRLVSHEQYF | TGTGCCTTCTCTCGACTAGTATCGCACGAGCAGTACTTC | TRBJ2-7 | NA | NA | TRBV30
CASSTYNEQFF | TGTGCCAGCAGCACTTACAATGAGCAGTTCTTC | TRBJ2-1 | many | NA | TRBV6-2/TRBV6-3
CASSSPGFYEQYF | TGTGCCAGCAGTTCACCGGGTTTCTACGAGCAGTACTTC | TRBJ2-7 | NA | NA | TRBV7-9
CSARDEGRGYNEQFF | TGCAGTGCTAGAGATGAGGGCAGGGGTTACAATGAGCAGTTCTTC | TRBJ2-1 | NA | NA | TRBV20-1
CASSLSGHNYGYTF | TGTGCCAGCAGTTTATCCGGACACAACTATGGCTACACCTTC | TRBJ1-2 | many | NA | TRBV28
CASSGTGFNQPQHF | TGTGCCAGCAGTGGGACAGGGTTTAATCAGCCCCAGCATTTT | TRBJ1-5 | many | TRBD1 | TRBV6-1
CASMGADRFSGNTIYF | TGTGCCAGCATGGGGGCCGACAGATTCTCTGGAAACACCATATATTTT | TRBJ1-3 | many | NA | TRBV12-3/TRBV12-4
CAISEGVNTEALF | TGTGCCATCAGTGAGGGGGTGAACACTGAAGCTCTCTTT | TRBJ1-1 | NA | NA | TRBV10-3
CASSLGWGLTEAFF | TGTGCCAGCAGCTTAGGATGGGGTTTAACTGAAGCTTTCTTT | TRBJ1-1 | many | NA | TRBV11-2
CASSWEGIKNIQYF | TGTGCCAGCAGTTGGGAGGGCATCAAAAACATTCAGTACTTC | TRBJ2-4 | many | TRBD2 | TRBV6-2/TRBV6-3
CASNFLAGNQETQYF | TGTGCCAGCAACTTTTTAGCGGGCAACCAAGAGACCCAGTACTTC | TRBJ2-5 | NA | TRBD2 | TRBV7-9
CASSIDPTGTGVGEQYF | TGTGCCAGTAGTATAGATCCCACCGGGACAGGGGTCGGCGAGCAGTACTTC | TRBJ2-7 | NA | TRBD1 | TRBV19
CASSSRGDFSYNEQFF | TGTGCCAGCAGCTCCCGGGGAGACTTCTCCTACAATGAGCAGTTCTTC | TRBJ2-1 | NA | NA | TRBV11-2
CASSLLAGGYNEQFF | TGTGCCAGCAGTTTACTAGCGGGAGGGTACAATGAGCAGTTCTTC | TRBJ2-1 | many | TRBD2 | TRBV6-5
CASSSLQITGANVLTF | TGTGCCAGCAGTTCCCTACAAATCACTGGGGCCAACGTCCTGACTTTC | TRBJ2-6 | many | NA | TRBV12-3/TRBV12-4
CASSPPGQGPNSPLHF | TGTGCCAGCAGCCCCCCCGGACAGGGCCCCAATTCACCCCTCCACTTT | TRBJ1-6 | NA | TRBD1 | TRBV9
CASSQGLAGVDEQFF | TGCGCCAGCAGCCAAGGACTAGCGGGAGTTGATGAGCAGTTCTTC | TRBJ2-1 | many | TRBD2 | TRBV4-1
CSVEDRVLTEAFF | TGCAGCGTTGAAGACAGGGTATTGACTGAAGCTTTCTTT | TRBJ1-1 | few | NA | TRBV29-1
CASSLLAGGPSDTQYF | TGTGCCAGCAGCTTATTAGCGGGAGGGCCCTCAGATACGCAGTATTTT | TRBJ2-3 | many | TRBD2 | TRBV11-2
CASSDTGTSMYEQFF | TGTGCCAGCAGCGATACCGGGACTAGCATGTATGAGCAGTTCTTC | TRBJ2-1 | NA | TRBD2 | TRBV2
CASSVWDRVYEQYF | TGTGCCAGCAGTGTATGGGACAGGGTATACGAGCAGTACTTC | TRBJ2-7 | NA | TRBD1 | TRBV2
CASSQANRPPATGRISNQPQHF | TGCGCCAGCAGCCAAGCGAATCGTCCCCCGGCGACAGGGAGGATTAGCAATCAGCCCCAGCATTTT | TRBJ1-5 | few | TRBD1 | TRBV4-3
CSVDPGTSGNTIYF | TGCAGCGTTGACCCCGGGACAAGCGGAAACACCATATATTTT | TRBJ1-3 | few | NA | TRBV29-1
CASSWGLAGGWTGELFF | TGTGCCAGCAGCTGGGGACTAGCGGGAGGATGGACCGGGGAGCTGTTTTTT | TRBJ2-2 | many | TRBD2 | TRBV11-2
CASRDGTSGAYEQYF | TGTGCCAGCAGGGACGGGACTAGCGGGGCCTACGAGCAGTACTTC | TRBJ2-7 | many | TRBD2 | TRBV7-9
CASSSLRGSSHEQYF | TGTGCCAGCAGTTCCCTCAGGGGTTCCTCTCACGAGCAGTACTTC | TRBJ2-7 | NA | NA | TRBV28
CSAGVAGSYNEQFF | TGCAGCGCTGGAGTGGCTGGTTCCTACAATGAGCAGTTCTTC | TRBJ2-1 | once | NA | TRBV29-1
CAWSDTGTGAYEQYF | TGTGCCTGGTCCGATACCGGGACAGGGGCCTACGAGCAGTACTTC | TRBJ2-7 | many | TRBD1 | TRBV30
CASSQDTPGQRLF | TGCGCCAGCAGCCAAGATACACCGGGACAGCGGCTTTTT | TRBJ1-4 | many | TRBD1 | TRBV4-1
CAISDRGGGSYEQYF | TGTGCCATCAGTGATCGGGGCGGGGGATCCTACGAGCAGTACTTC | TRBJ2-7 | many | TRBD2 | TRBV10-3
CASSPTGDSPLHF | TGTGCCAGCAGTCCGACAGGGGACTCACCCCTCCACTTT | TRBJ1-6 | many | TRBD1 | TRBV5-6
CASSFQTGTSGTTGELFF | TGTGCCAGCAGTTTCCAAACGGGGACTAGCGGGACCACCGGGGAGCTGTTTTTT | TRBJ2-2 | medium-sized | TRBD2 | TRBV6-5
CASSLPSGSGATNTGELFF | TGTGCCAGCAGCCTCCCCTCTGGGTCGGGGGCCACGAACACCGGGGAGCTGTTTTTT | TRBJ2-2 | many | NA | TRBV28
CASRPGQRETQYF | TGTGCCAGCAGGCCGGGACAGCGGGAGACCCAGTACTTC | TRBJ2-5 | NA | TRBD1 | TRBV6-1
CSARNSGDYEQYF | TGCAGTGCTAGAAACAGCGGAGACTACGAGCAGTACTTC | TRBJ2-7 | many | NA | TRBV20-1
CASSYSSGEVLNEQFF | TGTGCCAGCAGTTACTCTTCCGGAGAAGTGCTCAATGAGCAGTTCTTC | TRBJ2-1 | many | NA | TRBV6-5
CASSPLGTGIYEQYF | TGTGCCAGCAGCCCCTTAGGGACAGGGATCTACGAGCAGTACTTC | TRBJ2-7 | many | TRBD1 | TRBV7-9
CASSPTGSTNGYTF | TGTGCCAGCAGCCCTACCGGGAGTACTAATGGCTACACCTTC | TRBJ1-2 | NA | NA | TRBV5-4
CASTPQEYYGYTF | TGTGCCAGCACCCCTCAGGAGTACTATGGCTACACCTTC | TRBJ1-2 | many | NA | TRBV6-2/TRBV6-3
CASSLVGAGSPDTQYF | TGTGCCAGCAGCTTAGTGGGAGCGGGCAGCCCAGATACGCAGTATTTT | TRBJ2-3 | many | NA | TRBV13
CASSYFREGPLAGPYNEQFF | TGTGCCAGCAGTTACTTCCGGGAGGGCCCTCTAGCTGGCCCCTACAATGAGCAGTTCTTC | TRBJ2-1 | few | TRBD2 | TRBV6-2/TRBV6-3
CASTWGQEAFF | TGTGCCAGCACCTGGGGACAGGAAGCTTTCTTT | TRBJ1-1 | few | TRBD1 | TRBV27
CASSQGAEAFTEAFF | TGCGCCAGCAGCCAAGGCGCGGAGGCTTTCACTGAAGCTTTCTTT | TRBJ1-1 | many | NA | TRBV4-3
CASSVAQFNEQFF | TGTGCCAGCAGCGTAGCACAGTTCAATGAGCAGTTCTTC | TRBJ2-1 | few | NA | TRBV9
CASSLRSGSLSDTQYF | TGTGCCAGCAGTTTGCGAAGCGGGAGTCTATCAGATACGCAGTATTTT | TRBJ2-3 | many | TRBD2 | TRBV11-3
CASSQGPLAKNIQYF | TGCGCCAGCAGCCAAGGTCCGCTAGCCAAAAACATTCAGTACTTC | TRBJ2-4 | many | NA | TRBV4-1
CASSVPGQGARYTGELFF | TGTGCCAGCAGCGTCCCGGGACAGGGGGCGAGGTACACCGGGGAGCTGTTTTTT | TRBJ2-2 | many | TRBD1 | TRBV6-1
CASSPLAGGPVNEQFF | TGTGCCAGCAGTCCCCTAGCGGGAGGGCCGGTCAATGAGCAGTTCTTC | TRBJ2-1 | many | TRBD2 | TRBV27
CASSQLGANDIQYF | TGCGCCAGCAGCCAACTGGGGGCAAATGACATTCAGTACTTC | TRBJ2-4 | medium-sized | NA | TRBV4-1
CASSPKTGGITEAFF | TGTGCCAGCAGTCCGAAGACAGGGGGCATCACTGAAGCTTTCTTT | TRBJ1-1 | few | TRBD1 | TRBV27
CASNVYRDLLNTEAFF | TGTGCCAGCAACGTATACCGGGACCTATTGAACACTGAAGCTTTCTTT | TRBJ1-1 | few | NA | TRBV7-9
CASSSLYQLDAGANVLTF | TGTGCCAGCAGCTCCCTCTACCAGTTGGACGCTGGGGCCAACGTCCTGACTTTC | TRBJ2-6 | many | NA | TRBV3-1
CASSIAGVSYEQYF | TGTGCCAGTAGTATAGCCGGTGTCTCCTACGAGCAGTACTTC | TRBJ2-7 | NA | NA | TRBV19